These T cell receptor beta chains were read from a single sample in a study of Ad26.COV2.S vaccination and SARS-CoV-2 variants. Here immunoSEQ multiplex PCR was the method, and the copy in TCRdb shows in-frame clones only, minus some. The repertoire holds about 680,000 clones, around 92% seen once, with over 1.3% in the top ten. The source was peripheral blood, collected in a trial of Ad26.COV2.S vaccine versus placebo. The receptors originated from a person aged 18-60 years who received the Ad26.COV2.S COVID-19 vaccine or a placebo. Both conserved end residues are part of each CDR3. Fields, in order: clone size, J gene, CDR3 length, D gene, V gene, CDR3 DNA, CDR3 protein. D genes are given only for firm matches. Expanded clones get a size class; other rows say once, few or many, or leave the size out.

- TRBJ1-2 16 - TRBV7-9 TGTGCCAGCAGCTCCAACCCTGAGAGGGGATACTATGGCTACACCTTC CASSSNPERGYYGYTF
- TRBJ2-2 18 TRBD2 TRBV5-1 TGCGCCAGCAGCGGTTCCCTTCTGCGGGGGATGAACACCGGGGAGCTGTTTTTT CASSGSLLRGMNTGELFF
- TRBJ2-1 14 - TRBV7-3 TGTGCCAGCAGGGCTGGGGGACTCAGCAATGAGCAGTTCTTC CASRAGGLSNEQFF
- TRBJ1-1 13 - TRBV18 TGTGCCAGCTCTCCAGGGCGGGCCACTGAAGCTTTCTTT CASSPGRATEAFF
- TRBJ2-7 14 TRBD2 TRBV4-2 TGTGCCAGCAGCCAAGGTAGCGGGCCGTACGAGCAGTACTTC CASSQGSGPYEQYF
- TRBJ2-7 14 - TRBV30 TGTGCCTGGAGTGGAGAGCGGCATTACTACGAGCAGTACTTC CAWSGERHYYEQYF
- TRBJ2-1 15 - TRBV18 TGTGCCAGCTCACCAGACCGGAGCTCCTACAATGAGCAGTTCTTC CASSPDRSSYNEQFF
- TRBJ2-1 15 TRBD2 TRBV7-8 TGTGCCAGCAGCTTAGATGGGACTAGCGGGTTGCAGCAGTTCTTC CASSLDGTSGLQQFF
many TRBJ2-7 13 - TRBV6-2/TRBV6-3 TGTGCCAGCAGTTTTACCCCGAAGACCGGGCAGTACTTC CASSFTPKTGQYF
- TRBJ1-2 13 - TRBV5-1 TGCGCCAGCAGTTTGCCGGGCGGCTATGGCTACACCTTC CASSLPGGYGYTF
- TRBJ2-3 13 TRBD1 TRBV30 TGTGCCTGGAGGGCCAGGGGGACAGATACGCAGTATTTT CAWRARGTDTQYF
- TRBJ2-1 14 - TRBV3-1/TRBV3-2 TGTGCCAGCAAAGCGGGTCTATCCTACAATGAGCAGTTCTTC CASKAGLSYNEQFF
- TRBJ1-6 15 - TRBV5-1 TGCGCCAGCAGCTTGACCACGGCCTATAATTCACCCCTCCACTTT CASSLTTAYNSPLHF